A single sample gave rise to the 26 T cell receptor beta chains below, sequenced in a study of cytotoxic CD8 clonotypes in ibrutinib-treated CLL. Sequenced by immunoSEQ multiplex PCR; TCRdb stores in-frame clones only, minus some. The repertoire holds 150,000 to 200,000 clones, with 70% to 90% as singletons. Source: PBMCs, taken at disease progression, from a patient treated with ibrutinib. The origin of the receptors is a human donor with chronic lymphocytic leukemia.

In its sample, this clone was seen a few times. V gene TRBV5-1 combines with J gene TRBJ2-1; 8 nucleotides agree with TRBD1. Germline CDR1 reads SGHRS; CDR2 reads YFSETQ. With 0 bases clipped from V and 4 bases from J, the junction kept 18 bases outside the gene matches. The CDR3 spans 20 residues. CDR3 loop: CASSLVGSGGVRVSYNEQFF. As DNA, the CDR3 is TGCGCCAGCAGCTTGGTGGGGTCAGGGGGCGTACGCGTATCGTACAATGAGCAGTTCTTC.

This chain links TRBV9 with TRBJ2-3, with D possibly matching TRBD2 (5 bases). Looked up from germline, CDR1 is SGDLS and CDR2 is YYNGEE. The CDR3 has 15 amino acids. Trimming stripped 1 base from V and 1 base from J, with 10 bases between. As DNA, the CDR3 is TGTGCCAGCAGCGTAATGGCGGGCGGCACAGATACGCAGTATTTT. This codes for CASSVMAGGTDTQYF.

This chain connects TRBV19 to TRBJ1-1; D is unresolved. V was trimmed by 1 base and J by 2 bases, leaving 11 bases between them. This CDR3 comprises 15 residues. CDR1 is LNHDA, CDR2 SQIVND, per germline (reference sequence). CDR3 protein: CASSIGAARNTEAFF. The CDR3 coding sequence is TGTGCCAGTAGTATAGGGGCAGCCCGTAACACTGAAGCTTTCTTT.

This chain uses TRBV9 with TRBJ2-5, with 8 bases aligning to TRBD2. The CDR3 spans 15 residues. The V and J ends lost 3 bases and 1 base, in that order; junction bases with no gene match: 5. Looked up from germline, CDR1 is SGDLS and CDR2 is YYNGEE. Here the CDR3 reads CASSGQRGPQETQYF. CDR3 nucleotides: TGTGCCAGCAGCGGACAGCGGGGGCCCCAAGAGACCCAGTACTTC.

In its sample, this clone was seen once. CDR3 DNA sequence: TGTGCCAGCAGCTTGACCGGGAGTCCTCCCTACGAGCAGTACTTC. Translated: CASSLTGSPPYEQYF. J is TRBJ2-7 and V is TRBV5-6, with D perhaps matching TRBD2 (6 bases). This CDR3 spans 15 amino acids. V was shortened by 1 base and J by 2 bases, with 13 bases between the two germline ends. CDR1 is SGHDT, CDR2 YYEEEE, per germline.

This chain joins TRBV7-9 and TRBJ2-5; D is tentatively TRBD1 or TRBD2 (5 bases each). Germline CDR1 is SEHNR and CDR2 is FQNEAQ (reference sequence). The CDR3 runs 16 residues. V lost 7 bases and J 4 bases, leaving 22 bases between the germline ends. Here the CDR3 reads CASNSNFEGRVETQYF. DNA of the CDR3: TGTGCCAGCAACAGTAACTTCGAGGGCAGGGTAGAGACCCAGTACTTC.

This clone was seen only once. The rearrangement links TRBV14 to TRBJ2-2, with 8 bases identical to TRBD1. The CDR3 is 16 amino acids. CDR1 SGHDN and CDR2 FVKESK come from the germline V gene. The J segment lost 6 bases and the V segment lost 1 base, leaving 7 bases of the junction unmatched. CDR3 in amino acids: CASSQGEGQGAGELFF. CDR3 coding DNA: TGTGCCAGCAGCCAAGGAGAAGGACAGGGAGCCGGGGAGCTGTTTTTT.

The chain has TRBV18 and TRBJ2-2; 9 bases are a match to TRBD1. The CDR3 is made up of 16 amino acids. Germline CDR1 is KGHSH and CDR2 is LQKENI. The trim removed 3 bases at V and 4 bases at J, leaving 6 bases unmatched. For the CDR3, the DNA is TGTGCCAGCTCACCCGGACAGGGGAGTAGCACCGGGGAGCTGTTTTTT. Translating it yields CASSPGQGSSTGELFF.

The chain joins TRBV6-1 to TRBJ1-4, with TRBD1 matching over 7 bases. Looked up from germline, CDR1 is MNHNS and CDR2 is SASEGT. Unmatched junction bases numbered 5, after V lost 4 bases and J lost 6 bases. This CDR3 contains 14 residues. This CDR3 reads CASSAQGGDEKLFF. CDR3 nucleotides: TGTGCCAGCAGTGCCCAGGGGGGGGATGAAAAACTGTTTTTT.

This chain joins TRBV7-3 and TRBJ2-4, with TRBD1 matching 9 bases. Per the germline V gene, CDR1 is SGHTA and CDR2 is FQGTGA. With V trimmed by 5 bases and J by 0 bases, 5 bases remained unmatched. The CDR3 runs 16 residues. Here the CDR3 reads CASSQNRGLAKNIQYF. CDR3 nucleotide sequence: TGTGCCAGCAGCCAAAACAGGGGGCTAGCCAAAAACATTCAGTACTTC. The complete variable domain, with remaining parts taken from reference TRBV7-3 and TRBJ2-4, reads GAGVSQTPSNKVTEKGKYVELRCDPISGHTALYWYRQSLGQGPEFLIYFQGTGAADDSGLPNDRFFAVRPEGSVSTLKIQRTERGDSAVYLCASSQNRGLAKNIQYFGAGTRLSVL.

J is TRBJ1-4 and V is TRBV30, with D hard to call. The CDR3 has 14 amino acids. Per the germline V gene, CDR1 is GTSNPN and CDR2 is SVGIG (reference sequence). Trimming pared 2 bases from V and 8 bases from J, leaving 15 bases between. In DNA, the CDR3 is TGTGCCTGGAGTACGGGATCCAAAGGGGAAAAACTGTTTTTT. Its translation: CAWSTGSKGEKLFF.

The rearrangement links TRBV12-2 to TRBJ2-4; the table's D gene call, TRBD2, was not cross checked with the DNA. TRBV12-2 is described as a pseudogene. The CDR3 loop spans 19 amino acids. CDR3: CASRLAPARLGRPKNIQYF. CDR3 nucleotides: TGTGCAAGTCGCTTAGCTCCGGCGAGGTTGGGTCGTCCCAAAAACATTCAGTACTTC.

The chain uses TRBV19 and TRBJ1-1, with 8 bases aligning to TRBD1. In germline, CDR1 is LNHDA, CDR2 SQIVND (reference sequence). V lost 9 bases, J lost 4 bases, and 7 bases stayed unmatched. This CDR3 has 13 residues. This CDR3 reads CASLTGVGTEAFF. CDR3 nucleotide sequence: TGTGCCAGCCTGACAGGGGTAGGCACTGAAGCTTTCTTT.

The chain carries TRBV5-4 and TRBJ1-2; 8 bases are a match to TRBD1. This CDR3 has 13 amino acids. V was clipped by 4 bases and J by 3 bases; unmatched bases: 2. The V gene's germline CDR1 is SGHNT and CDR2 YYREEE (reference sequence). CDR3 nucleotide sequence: TGTGCCAGCAGCCTGGACAGGGACTATGGCTACACCTTC. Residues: CASSLDRDYGYTF. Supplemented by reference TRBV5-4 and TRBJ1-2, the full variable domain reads ETGVTQSPTHLIKTRGQQVTLRCSSQSGHNTVSWYQQALGQGPQFIFQYYREEENGRGNFPPRFSGLQFPNYSSELNVNALELDDSALYLCASSLDRDYGYTFGSGTRLTVV.

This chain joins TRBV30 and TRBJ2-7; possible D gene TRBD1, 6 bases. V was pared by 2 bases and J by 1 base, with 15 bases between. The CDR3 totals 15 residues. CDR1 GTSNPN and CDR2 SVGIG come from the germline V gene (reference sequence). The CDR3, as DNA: TGTGCCTGGAGTTCGCGAATGGACAGTTCCTACGAGCAGTACTTC. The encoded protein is CAWSSRMDSSYEQYF.

The CDR3 region is CSVDSDRGGTGELFF. CDR3 DNA: TGCAGCGTTGACTCGGACAGGGGAGGGACCGGGGAGCTGTTTTTT. The chain couples TRBV29-1 to TRBJ2-2; 9 nucleotides agree with TRBD1. This CDR3 is 15 amino acids long. The J segment lost 5 bases and the V segment lost 3 bases, leaving 7 bases of the junction unmatched. Germline V gene sequence: CDR1 SQVTM, CDR2 ANQGSEA.

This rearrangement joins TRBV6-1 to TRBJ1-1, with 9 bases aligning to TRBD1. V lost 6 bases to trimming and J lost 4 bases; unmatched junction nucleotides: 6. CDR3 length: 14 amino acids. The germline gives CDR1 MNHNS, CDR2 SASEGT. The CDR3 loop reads CASSVGQGFTEAFF. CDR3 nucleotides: TGTGCCAGCAGCGTGGGACAGGGTTTCACTGAAGCTTTCTTT.

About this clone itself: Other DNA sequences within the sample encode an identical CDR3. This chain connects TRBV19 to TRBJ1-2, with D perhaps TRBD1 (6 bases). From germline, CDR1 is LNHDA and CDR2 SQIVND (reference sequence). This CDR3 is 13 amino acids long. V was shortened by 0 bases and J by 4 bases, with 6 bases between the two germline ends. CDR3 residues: CASSIEGGYGYTF. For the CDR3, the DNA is TGTGCCAGTAGTATAGAAGGGGGCTATGGCTACACCTTC.

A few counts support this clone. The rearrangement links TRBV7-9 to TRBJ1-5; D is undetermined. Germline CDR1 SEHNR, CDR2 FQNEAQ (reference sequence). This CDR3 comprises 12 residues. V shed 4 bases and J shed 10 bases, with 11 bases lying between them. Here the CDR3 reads CASSSPSGPQHF. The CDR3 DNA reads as TGTGCCAGCAGCTCCCCCTCGGGTCCCCAGCATTTT.

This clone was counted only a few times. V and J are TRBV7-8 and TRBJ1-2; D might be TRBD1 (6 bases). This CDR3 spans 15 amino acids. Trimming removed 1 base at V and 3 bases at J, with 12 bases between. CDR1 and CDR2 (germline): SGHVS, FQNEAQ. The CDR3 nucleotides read TGTGCCAGCAGCTTAGTACCAGGGGATGACTATGGCTACACCTTC. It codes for CASSLVPGDDYGYTF.

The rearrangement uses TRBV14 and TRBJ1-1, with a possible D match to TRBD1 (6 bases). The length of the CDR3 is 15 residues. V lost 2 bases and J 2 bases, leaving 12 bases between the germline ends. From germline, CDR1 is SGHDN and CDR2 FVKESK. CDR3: CASSQLTGINTEAFF. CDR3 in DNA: TGTGCCAGCAGCCAATTGACAGGAATCAACACTGAAGCTTTCTTT.

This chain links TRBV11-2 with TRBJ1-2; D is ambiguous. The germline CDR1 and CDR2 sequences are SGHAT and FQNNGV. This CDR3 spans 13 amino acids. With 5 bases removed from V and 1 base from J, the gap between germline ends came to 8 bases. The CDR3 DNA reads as TGTGCCAGCAGCCCGATGATTAACTATGGCTACACCTTC. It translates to CASSPMINYGYTF.

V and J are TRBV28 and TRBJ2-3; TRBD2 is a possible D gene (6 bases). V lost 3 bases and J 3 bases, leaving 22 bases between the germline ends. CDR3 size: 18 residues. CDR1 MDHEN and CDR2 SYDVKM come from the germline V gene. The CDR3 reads CASSFPLHPGVGTDTQYF. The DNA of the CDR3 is TGTGCCAGCAGTTTCCCTCTACATCCGGGAGTGGGGACAGATACGCAGTATTTT.

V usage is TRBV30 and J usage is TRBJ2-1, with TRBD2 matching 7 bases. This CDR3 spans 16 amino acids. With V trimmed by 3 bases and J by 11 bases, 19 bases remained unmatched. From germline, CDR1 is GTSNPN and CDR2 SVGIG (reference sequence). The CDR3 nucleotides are TGTGCCTGGAGCGACCCGTGGGGTCGGGGGAGGGCCAAGCAGTTCTTC. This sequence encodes CAWSDPWGRGRAKQFF.

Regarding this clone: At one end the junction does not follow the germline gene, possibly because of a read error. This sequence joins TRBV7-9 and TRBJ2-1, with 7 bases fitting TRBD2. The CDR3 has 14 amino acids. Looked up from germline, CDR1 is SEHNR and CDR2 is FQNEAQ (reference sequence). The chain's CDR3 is CASTPRTSYNEQFF. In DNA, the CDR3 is TGTGCGAGCACCCCCCGGACTAGCTACAATGAGCAGTTCTTC. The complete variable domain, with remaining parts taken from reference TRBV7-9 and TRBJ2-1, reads DTGVSQNPRHKITKRGQNVTFRCDPISEHNRLYWYRQTLGQGPEFLTYFQNEAQLEKSRLLSDRFSAERPKGSFSTLEIQRTEQGDSAMYLCASTPRTSYNEQFFGPGTRLTVL.

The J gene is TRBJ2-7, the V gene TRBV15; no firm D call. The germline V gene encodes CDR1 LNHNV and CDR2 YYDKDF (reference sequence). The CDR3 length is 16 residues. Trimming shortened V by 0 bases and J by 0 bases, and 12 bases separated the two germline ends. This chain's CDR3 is CATSRDDWRISYEQYF. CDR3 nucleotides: TGTGCCACCAGCAGAGATGATTGGCGGATCTCCTACGAGCAGTACTTC.